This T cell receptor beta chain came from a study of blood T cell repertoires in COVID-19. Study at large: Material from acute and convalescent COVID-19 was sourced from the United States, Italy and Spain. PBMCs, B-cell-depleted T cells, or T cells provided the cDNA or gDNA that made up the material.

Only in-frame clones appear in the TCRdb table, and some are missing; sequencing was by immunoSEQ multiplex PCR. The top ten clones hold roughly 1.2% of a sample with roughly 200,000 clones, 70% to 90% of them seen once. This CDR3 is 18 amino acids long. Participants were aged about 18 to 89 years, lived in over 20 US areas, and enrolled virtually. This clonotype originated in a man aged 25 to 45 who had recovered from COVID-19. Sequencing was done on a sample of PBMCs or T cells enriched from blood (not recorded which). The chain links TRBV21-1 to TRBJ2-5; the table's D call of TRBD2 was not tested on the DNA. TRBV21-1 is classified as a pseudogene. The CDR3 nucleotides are TGTGCCAGCAGCAACCGCGTCCGGGACTACCGGGAGCAAGAGACCCAGTACTTC. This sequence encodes CASSNRVRDYREQETQYF.